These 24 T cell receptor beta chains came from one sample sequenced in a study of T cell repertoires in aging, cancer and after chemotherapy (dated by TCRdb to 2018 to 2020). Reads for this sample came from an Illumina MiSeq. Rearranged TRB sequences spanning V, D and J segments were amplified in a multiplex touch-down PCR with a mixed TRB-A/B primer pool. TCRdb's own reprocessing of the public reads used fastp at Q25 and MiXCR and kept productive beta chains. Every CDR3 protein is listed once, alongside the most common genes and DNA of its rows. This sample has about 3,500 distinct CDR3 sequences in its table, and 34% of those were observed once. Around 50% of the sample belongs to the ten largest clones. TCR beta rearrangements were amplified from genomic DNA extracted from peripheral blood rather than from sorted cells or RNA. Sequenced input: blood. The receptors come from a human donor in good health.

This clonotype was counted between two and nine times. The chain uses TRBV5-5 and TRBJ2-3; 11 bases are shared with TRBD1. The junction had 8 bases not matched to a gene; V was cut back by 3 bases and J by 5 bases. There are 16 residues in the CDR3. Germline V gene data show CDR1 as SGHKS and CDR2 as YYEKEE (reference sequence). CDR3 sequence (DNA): TGTGCCAGCAGCTCCCGGACAGGGGGCGCGAAAGATACGCAGTATTTT. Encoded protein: CASSSRTGGAKDTQYF.

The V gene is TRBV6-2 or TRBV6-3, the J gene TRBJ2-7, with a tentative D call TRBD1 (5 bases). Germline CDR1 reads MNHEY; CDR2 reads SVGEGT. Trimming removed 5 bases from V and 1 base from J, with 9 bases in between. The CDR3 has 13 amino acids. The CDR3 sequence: CASSRTFSYEQYF. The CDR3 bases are TGTGCCAGCAGTAGGACATTTTCCTACGAGCAGTACTTC.

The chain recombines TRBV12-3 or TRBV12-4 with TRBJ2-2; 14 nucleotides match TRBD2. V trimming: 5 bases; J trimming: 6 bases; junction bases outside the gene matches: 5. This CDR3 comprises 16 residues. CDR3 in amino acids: CASSLRLAGGAGELFF. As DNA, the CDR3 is TGTGCCAGCAGTCTCCGACTAGCGGGGGGGGCCGGGGAGCTGTTTTTT.

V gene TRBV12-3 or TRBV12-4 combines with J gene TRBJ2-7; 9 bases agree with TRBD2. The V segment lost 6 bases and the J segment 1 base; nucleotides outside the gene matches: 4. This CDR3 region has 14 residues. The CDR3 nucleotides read TGTGCCAGCAGCGATAGCGGGGGTTCCTACGAGCAGTACTTC. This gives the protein CASSDSGGSYEQYF.

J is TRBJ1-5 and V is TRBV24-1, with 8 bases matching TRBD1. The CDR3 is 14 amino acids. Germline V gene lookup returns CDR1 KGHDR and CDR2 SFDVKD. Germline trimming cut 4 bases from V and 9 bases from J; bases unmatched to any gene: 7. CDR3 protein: CATSDRDRPWPQHF. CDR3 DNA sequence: TGTGCCACCAGTGACCGGGACAGGCCCTGGCCCCAGCATTTT.

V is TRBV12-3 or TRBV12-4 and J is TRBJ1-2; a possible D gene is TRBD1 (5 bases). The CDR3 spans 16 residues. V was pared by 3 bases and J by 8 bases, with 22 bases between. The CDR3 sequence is CASSLRIGTIPSGYTF. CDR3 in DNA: TGTGCCAGCAGTTTGAGAATCGGGACGATACCGAGCGGCTACACCTTC.

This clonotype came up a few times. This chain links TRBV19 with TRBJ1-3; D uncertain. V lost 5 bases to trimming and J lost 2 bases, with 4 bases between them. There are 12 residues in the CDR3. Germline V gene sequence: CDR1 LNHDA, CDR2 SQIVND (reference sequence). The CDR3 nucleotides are TGTGCCAGTAGTGAGGCTGGAAACACCATATATTTT. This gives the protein CASSEAGNTIYF. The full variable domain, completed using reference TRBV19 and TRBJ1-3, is DGGITQSPKYLFRKEGQNVTLSCEQNLNHDAMYWYRQDPGQGLRLIYYSQIVNDFQKGDIAEGYSVSREKKESFPLTVTSAQKNPTAFYLCASSEAGNTIYFGEGSWLTVV.

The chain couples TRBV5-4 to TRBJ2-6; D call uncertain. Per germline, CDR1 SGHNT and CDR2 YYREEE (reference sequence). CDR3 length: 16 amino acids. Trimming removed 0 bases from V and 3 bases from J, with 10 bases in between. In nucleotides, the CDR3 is TGTGCCAGCAGCTTGGCAAGCAGGCTTGGGGCCAACGTCCTGACTTTC. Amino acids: CASSLASRLGANVLTF. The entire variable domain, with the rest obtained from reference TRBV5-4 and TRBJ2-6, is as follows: ETGVTQSPTHLIKTRGQQVTLRCSSQSGHNTVSWYQQALGQGPQFIFQYYREEENGRGNFPPRFSGLQFPNYSSELNVNALELDDSALYLCASSLASRLGANVLTFGAGSRLTVL.

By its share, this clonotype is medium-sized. The CDR3 DNA reads as TGCAGCGCCGGAACGGGTGAGGGAAACTATGGCTACACCTTC. This gives the protein CSAGTGEGNYGYTF. This chain uses TRBV29-1 with TRBJ1-2; D gene uncertain. CDR1 SQVTM and CDR2 ANQGSEA come from the germline V gene. V lost 7 bases, J lost 2 bases, and 17 bases lay in between. The CDR3 has 14 residues.

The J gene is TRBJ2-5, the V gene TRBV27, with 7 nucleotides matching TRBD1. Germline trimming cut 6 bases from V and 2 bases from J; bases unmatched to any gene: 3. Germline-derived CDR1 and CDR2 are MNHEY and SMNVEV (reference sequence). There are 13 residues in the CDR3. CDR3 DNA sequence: TGTGCCAGCAGACCGGGACAGCAAGAGACCCAGTACTTC. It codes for CASRPGQQETQYF.

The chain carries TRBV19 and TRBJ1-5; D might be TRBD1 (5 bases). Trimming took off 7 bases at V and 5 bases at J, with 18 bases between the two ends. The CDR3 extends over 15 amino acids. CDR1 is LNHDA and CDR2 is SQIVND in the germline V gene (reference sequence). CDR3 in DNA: TGTGCCAGTACCTCGGGGGGGGGTTACCATCAGCCCCAGCATTTT. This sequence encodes CASTSGGGYHQPQHF.

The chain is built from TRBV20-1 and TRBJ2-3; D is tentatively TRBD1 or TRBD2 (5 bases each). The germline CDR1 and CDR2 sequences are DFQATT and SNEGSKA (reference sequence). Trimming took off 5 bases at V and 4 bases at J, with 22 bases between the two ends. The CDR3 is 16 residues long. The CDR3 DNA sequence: TGCAGTGCTCCGGCAGGGCGGGCCCCGGCGCCAGATACGCAGTATTTT. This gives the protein CSAPAGRAPAPDTQYF.

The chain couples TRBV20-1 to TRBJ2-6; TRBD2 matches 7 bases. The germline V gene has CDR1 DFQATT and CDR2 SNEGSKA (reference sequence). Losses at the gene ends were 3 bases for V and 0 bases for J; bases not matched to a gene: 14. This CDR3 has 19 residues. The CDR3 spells CSARAGLKAGISGANVLTF. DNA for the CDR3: TGCAGTGCTAGGGCGGGACTAAAGGCAGGCATCTCTGGGGCCAACGTCCTGACTTTC.

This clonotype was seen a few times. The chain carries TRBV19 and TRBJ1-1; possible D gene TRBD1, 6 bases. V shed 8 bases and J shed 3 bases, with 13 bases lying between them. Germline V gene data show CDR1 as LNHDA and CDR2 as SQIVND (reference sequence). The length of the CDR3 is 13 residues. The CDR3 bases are TGTGCCAGTCGGGGGCCGGCCTACACTGAAGCTTTCTTT. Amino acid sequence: CASRGPAYTEAFF.

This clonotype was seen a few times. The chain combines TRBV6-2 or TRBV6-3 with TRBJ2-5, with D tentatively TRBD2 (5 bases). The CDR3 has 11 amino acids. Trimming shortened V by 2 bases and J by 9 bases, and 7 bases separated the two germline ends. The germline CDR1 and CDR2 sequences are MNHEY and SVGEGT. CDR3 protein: CASSYVEAQYF. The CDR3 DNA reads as TGTGCCAGCAGTTACGTGGAGGCCCAGTACTTC.

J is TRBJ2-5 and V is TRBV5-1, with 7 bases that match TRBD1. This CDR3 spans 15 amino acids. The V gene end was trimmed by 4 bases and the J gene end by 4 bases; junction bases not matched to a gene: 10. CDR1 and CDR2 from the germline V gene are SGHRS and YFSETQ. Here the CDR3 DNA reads TGCGCCAGCAGCGTATCCCCGGGACAGAGAGAGACCCAGTACTTC. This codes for CASSVSPGQRETQYF.

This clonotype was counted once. In DNA form, the CDR3 reads TGTGCCAGCAGTAAGTCCCTGGGGGAGACCCAGTACTTC. Amino acids: CASSKSLGETQYF. The chain joins TRBV7-2 to TRBJ2-5; D gene unclear. With 6 bases removed from V and 5 bases from J, the gap between germline ends came to 13 bases. Germline V gene data show CDR1 as SGHTA and CDR2 as FQGNSA. This CDR3 contains 13 residues.

Here the CDR3 reads CASGMGVSQPQHF. The CDR3 DNA sequence: TGTGCCAGCGGGATGGGGGTATCTCAGCCCCAGCATTTT. This chain joins TRBV6-5 and TRBJ1-5; a possible D gene is TRBD1 (5 bases). This CDR3 spans 13 amino acids. Deletions cut 8 bases from V and 6 bases from J, with 14 bases between. Germline-derived CDR1 and CDR2 are MNHEY and SVGAGI.

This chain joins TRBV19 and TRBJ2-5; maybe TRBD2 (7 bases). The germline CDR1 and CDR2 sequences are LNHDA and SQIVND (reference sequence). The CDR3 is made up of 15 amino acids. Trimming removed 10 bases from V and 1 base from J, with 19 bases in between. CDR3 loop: CATARGGGGQETQYF. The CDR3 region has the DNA TGTGCCACCGCGAGGGGGGGTGGGGGCCAAGAGACCCAGTACTTC.

The CDR3 DNA is TGTGCCAGCAGCTTGCTAGCGGGGGGGGGCACAGATACGCAGTATTTT. This encodes CASSLLAGGGTDTQYF. The chain joins TRBV5-5 to TRBJ2-3; 12 nucleotides line up with TRBD2. Germline lookup yields CDR1 SGHKS and CDR2 YYEKEE (reference sequence). With V trimmed by 1 base and J by 1 base, 1 base remained unmatched. The CDR3 extends over 16 amino acids.

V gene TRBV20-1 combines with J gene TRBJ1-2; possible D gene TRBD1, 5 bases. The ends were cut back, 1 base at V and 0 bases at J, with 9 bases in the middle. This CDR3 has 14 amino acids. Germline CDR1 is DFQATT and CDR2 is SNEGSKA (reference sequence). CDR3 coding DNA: TGCAGTGCTAGAGGGGGCGGTTCTAACTATGGCTACACCTTC. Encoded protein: CSARGGGSNYGYTF.

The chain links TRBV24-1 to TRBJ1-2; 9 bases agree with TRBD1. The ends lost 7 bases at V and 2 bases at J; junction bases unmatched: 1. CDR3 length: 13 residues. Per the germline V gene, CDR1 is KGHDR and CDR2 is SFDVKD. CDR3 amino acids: CATRGQGNYGYTF. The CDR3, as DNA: TGTGCCACCAGGGGACAGGGCAACTATGGCTACACCTTC.

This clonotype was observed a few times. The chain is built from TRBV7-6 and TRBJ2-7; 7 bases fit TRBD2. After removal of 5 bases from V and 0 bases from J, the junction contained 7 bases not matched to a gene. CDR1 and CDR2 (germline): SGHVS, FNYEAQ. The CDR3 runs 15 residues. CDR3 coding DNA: TGTGCCAGCAGCCGGCTGGGAGGGACCTCCTACGAGCAGTACTTC. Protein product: CASSRLGGTSYEQYF. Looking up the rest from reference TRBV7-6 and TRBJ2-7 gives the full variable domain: GAGVSQSPRYKVTKRGQDVALRCDPISGHVSLYWYRQALGQGPEFLTYFNYEAQQDKSGLPNDRFSAERPEGSISTLTIQRTEQRDSAMYRCASSRLGGTSYEQYFGPGTRLTVT.

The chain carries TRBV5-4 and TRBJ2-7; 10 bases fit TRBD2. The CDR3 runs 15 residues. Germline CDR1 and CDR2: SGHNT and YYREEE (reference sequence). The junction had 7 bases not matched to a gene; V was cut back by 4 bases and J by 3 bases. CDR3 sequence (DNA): TGTGCCAGCAGCCTTAGCGGGGGGTCGATCTACGAGCAGTACTTC. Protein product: CASSLSGGSIYEQYF.